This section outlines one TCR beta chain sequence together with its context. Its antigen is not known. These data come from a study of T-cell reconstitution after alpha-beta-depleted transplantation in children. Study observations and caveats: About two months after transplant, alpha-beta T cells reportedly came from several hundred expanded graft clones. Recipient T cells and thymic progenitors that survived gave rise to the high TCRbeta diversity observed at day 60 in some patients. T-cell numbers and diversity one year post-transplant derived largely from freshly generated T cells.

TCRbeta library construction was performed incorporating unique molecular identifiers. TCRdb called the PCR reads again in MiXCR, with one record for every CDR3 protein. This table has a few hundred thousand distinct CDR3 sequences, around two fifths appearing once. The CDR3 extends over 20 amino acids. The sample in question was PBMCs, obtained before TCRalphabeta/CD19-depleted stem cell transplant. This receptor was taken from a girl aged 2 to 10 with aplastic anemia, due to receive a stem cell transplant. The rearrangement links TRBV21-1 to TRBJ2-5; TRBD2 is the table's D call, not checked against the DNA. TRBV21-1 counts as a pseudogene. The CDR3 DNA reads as TGTGCCAGCGGCAATCCAAATTCTAGCGGGAGGGCCTTTCTTCGGAAGACCCAGTACTTC. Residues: CASGNPNSSGRAFLRKTQYF.